The next 14 T cell receptor beta chains were all read from a single sample in a study of human thymus T cells (dated by TCRdb to the early 2020s). Library generation was performed with the immunoSEQ multiplex PCR assay. Imported from immuneACCESS, the table was reduced by TCRdb to in-frame sequences with V and J called. These copies leave out some clones; in studies compared against another copy, an unresolved V gene accounts for under half, and the cause of the remainder is not known. This sample holds tens of thousands of clones; about 95% were observed only once. Of the sample, about 0.03% falls within the top ten clones. Thymus tissue was collected as surgical resects that were removed during corrective cardiac surgery. The sequenced sample was thymus tissue. The receptors come from a girl less than two years old with a congenital heart defect but otherwise immunologically healthy.

J is TRBJ2-1 and V is TRBV19, with 11 bases fitting TRBD2. V was pared by 6 bases and J by 6 bases, with 4 bases of the junction left unmatched. CDR1 is LNHDA and CDR2 is SQIVND in the germline V gene (reference sequence). The CDR3 totals 14 residues. This CDR3 reads CASRVAGGTNEQFF. The CDR3 coding sequence is TGTGCCAGTAGGGTAGCGGGAGGGACCAATGAGCAGTTCTTC.

The DNA for the CDR3 is TGTGCCAGCAGCGTGGAGCAGGGAGATATTGCAACTAATGAAAAACTGTTTTTT. Amino acids: CASSVEQGDIATNEKLFF. The chain recombines TRBV9 with TRBJ1-4; D perhaps matches TRBD1 (5 bases). The V gene lost 2 bases and the J gene lost 0 bases, with 17 bases spanning the gap. Germline V lookup: CDR1 SGDLS, CDR2 YYNGEE. This CDR3 spans 18 amino acids.

This clone was counted once. The V and J genes are TRBV2 and TRBJ2-7; weak D call: TRBD1 (6 bases). This CDR3 region has 11 residues. The V end was cut by 3 bases, the J end by 12 bases, with 12 bases between. Germline CDR1 reads SNHLY; CDR2 reads FYNNEI. The CDR3 coding sequence is TGTGCCAGCAGTGACGCCGGCAGGGGGTACTTC. This sequence encodes CASSDAGRGYF.

V usage is TRBV7-2 and J usage is TRBJ1-2; no definite D call. The CDR3 sequence is 18 residues long. Trimming cost V 11 bases and J 7 bases, with 35 bases left between them. Germline CDR1 reads SGHTA; CDR2 reads FQGNSA. DNA for the CDR3: TGTGCCGCAGCAGCAGCTACCCCCTTAGTGAAGGGAATCTCTGGCTACACCTTC. Translated: CAAAAATPLVKGISGYTF.

The gene calls are TRBV7-2 and TRBJ1-2, with D perhaps TRBD1 (6 bases). V gave up 1 base and J gave up 4 bases, with 16 bases separating them. Germline lookup yields CDR1 SGHTA and CDR2 FQGNSA. The CDR3 sequence is 16 residues long. The CDR3 sequence is CASSLGQGRPTYGYTF. The CDR3 nucleotides read TGTGCCAGCAGCTTAGGGCAGGGGCGCCCTACCTATGGCTACACCTTC.

V is TRBV10-3 and J is TRBJ2-3; 8 nucleotides agree with TRBD1. The CDR3 runs 18 residues. V gave up 3 bases and J gave up 4 bases; unmatched junction bases: 15. The germline V gene encodes CDR1 ENHRY and CDR2 SYGVKD. The CDR3: CAISDRETGENRADTQYF. CDR3 coding DNA: TGTGCCATCAGTGATAGGGAGACAGGGGAAAATCGGGCAGATACGCAGTATTTT.

CDR3 protein: CTSSQDKRLAEKLAYEQYF. DNA of the CDR3: TGCACCAGCAGCCAAGATAAGAGGCTAGCGGAGAAATTGGCGTACGAGCAGTACTTC. This chain joins TRBV1 and TRBJ2-7; the table gives TRBD2 as D, unverified against the DNA. TRBV1 is shown as a pseudogene. This CDR3 contains 19 residues.

This chain links TRBV2 with TRBJ1-2; 7 positions match TRBD1. This CDR3 spans 17 amino acids. The germline gives CDR1 SNHLY, CDR2 FYNNEI. The junction had 8 bases not matched to a gene; V was cut back by 1 base and J by 0 bases. Here the CDR3 reads CASSEEDRRLANYGYTF. CDR3 coding DNA: TGTGCCAGCAGTGAAGAGGACAGGAGACTCGCTAACTATGGCTACACCTTC.

The genes are TRBV14 and TRBJ2-5; D may be TRBD1 (6 bases). Trimming pared 3 bases from V and 9 bases from J, leaving 20 bases between. The CDR3 runs to 15 residues. CDR1 is SGHDN and CDR2 is FVKESK in the germline V gene. DNA of the CDR3: TGTGCCAGCAGCCACTACCCTCTAGGGTCAGGGGCCCAGTACTTC. This encodes CASSHYPLGSGAQYF.

The rearrangement links TRBV27 to TRBJ1-5; 8 bases align to TRBD1. Germline CDR1 and CDR2: MNHEY and SMNVEV (reference sequence). The CDR3 loop spans 17 amino acids. J was trimmed by 0 bases and V by 5 bases; bases with no gene match: 9. CDR3 in amino acids: CASSPTGAWSSNQPQHF. CDR3 coding DNA: TGTGCCAGCAGTCCGACAGGGGCTTGGAGTAGCAATCAGCCCCAGCATTTT.

The chain employs TRBV4-1 and TRBJ2-7, with TRBD2 matching over 10 bases. The V and J ends lost 2 bases and 0 bases, in that order; junction bases with no gene match: 7. The germline V gene encodes CDR1 MGHRA and CDR2 YSYEKL. The CDR3 is made up of 17 amino acids. The CDR3 coding sequence is TGCGCCAGCAGCCAAACAGGGGCTAGCGGGAGCTCCTACGAGCAGTACTTC. Translating it yields CASSQTGASGSSYEQYF.

The chain uses TRBV21-1 and TRBJ2-5; the table's D gene call, TRBD2, was not cross checked with the DNA. TRBV21-1 is flagged as a pseudogene. The CDR3 length is 14 residues. DNA of the CDR3: TGTGCCAGCAGCAATCGGGAGTGGGAAGAGACCCAGTACTTC. Its translation is CASSNREWEETQYF.

V gene TRBV7-2 combines with J gene TRBJ2-1; D possibly corresponds to TRBD2 (5 bases). Germline-derived CDR1 and CDR2 are SGHTA and FQGNSA. Trimming left V 9 bases short and J 0 bases short, with 21 bases between. The CDR3 contains 17 residues. The CDR3: CASLQPRGLSSYNEQFF. DNA for the CDR3: TGTGCCAGTTTACAGCCCCGAGGGCTGAGCTCCTACAATGAGCAGTTCTTC.

The rearrangement uses TRBV28 and TRBJ2-2; the D is unclear. Germline CDR1 MDHEN, CDR2 SYDVKM. This CDR3 has 11 amino acids. V shed 2 bases and J shed 7 bases, with 2 bases lying between them. CDR3 in amino acids: CASSLRGELFF. CDR3 coding DNA: TGTGCCAGCAGTTTACGCGGGGAGCTGTTTTTT.